The rows below give T cell receptor beta chains drawn from one sample of a study of T cell repertoires in cytomegalovirus infection. TCRdb re-derived calls from the reads in MiXCR, one entry per CDR3 protein. The table includes fewer than 300,000 distinct CDR3 sequences, roughly 23% detected once. The sequenced sample was PBMCs. Source of these receptors: a human donor in good health (CMV status not recorded). Some clones in this sample may be carry-over from other donors' samples. The CDR3 runs from the conserved cysteine through the conserved F or W. The D gene is left open where the match is weak. The size of a clone is reported for some rows only, either as once, few or many, or as a class for expanded clones.

d_call	v_call	clone_size	j_call	cdr3_length	cdr3_nt	cdr3_aa
TRBD2	TRBV28	NA	TRBJ2-7	17	TGTGCCAGCACTACCGCAGGTGGAGTAGCGGGATCCTACGAGCAGTACTTC	CASTTAGGVAGSYEQYF
TRBD1	TRBV20-1	NA	TRBJ1-2	13	TGCAGTGCTCAGACAGGGAACGACGGTGGCTACACCTTC	CSAQTGNDGGYTF
NA	TRBV28	NA	TRBJ2-1	15	TGTGCCAGCAGCCAAGCGACTACCACCTACAATGAGCAGTTCTTC	CASSQATTTYNEQFF
TRBD1	TRBV7-2	many	TRBJ1-1	15	TGTGCCAGCAGCGACGGGACAGGGGGGCGCACTGAAGCTTTCTTT	CASSDGTGGRTEAFF
TRBD1	TRBV28	few	TRBJ2-7	14	TGTGCCAGCAGTTGGTCAGGGGGATTCTACGAGCAGTACTTC	CASSWSGGFYEQYF
NA	TRBV6-2/TRBV6-3	NA	TRBJ2-2	13	TGTGCCAGCAGTTACGGGCAGAGCGGGGAGCTGTTTTTT	CASSYGQSGELFF
TRBD1	TRBV12-3/TRBV12-4	many	TRBJ2-1	15	TGTGCCAGCAGTTTAGGTGGGACAGGGTCCGGTGAGCAGTTCTTC	CASSLGGTGSGEQFF
TRBD1	TRBV5-6	few	TRBJ2-2	16	TGTGCCAGCAGCAGGGGACAGGGGGCATATACCGGGGAGCTGTTTTTT	CASSRGQGAYTGELFF
TRBD1	TRBV7-6	few	TRBJ2-2	15	TGTGCCAGCAGCCCGGGACAGGGAGGGTCCGGGGAGCTGTTTTTT	CASSPGQGGSGELFF
TRBD1	TRBV11-2	few	TRBJ1-5	15	TGTGCCAGCAAATCCGGGACAGGCTACAATCAGCCCCAGCATTTT	CASKSGTGYNQPQHF
NA	TRBV7-2	many	TRBJ2-2	16	TGTGCCAGCAGCCAAAGGGTGGGACAACTCACCGGGGAGCTGTTTTTT	CASSQRVGQLTGELFF
NA	TRBV7-8	many	TRBJ2-5	14	TGTGCCAGCAGCCTAACTCCCAGGGTCGGGACCCAGTACTTC	CASSLTPRVGTQYF
NA	TRBV12-3/TRBV12-4	few	TRBJ2-5	13	TGTGCCAGCAGCTCCTCGGGGAAAGAGACCCAGTACTTC	CASSSSGKETQYF
TRBD1	TRBV4-3	NA	TRBJ1-2	16	TGCGCCAGCAGCCAAGATCTCAGGGGGGCGCTTCTTGGCTACACCTTC	CASSQDLRGALLGYTF
NA	TRBV20-1	NA	TRBJ2-5	14	TGCAGTGCTAGAGAAGGGCCCACAATCGAGACCCAGTACTTC	CSAREGPTIETQYF
NA	TRBV28	many	TRBJ2-7	15	TGTGCCAGCAGTGCTTGGACACCACAGGTATACGAGCAGTACTTC	CASSAWTPQVYEQYF
TRBD2	TRBV27	NA	TRBJ2-1	15	TGTGCCAGCAGTTGGGCGGGAGGGCCGAACAATGAGCAGTTCTTC	CASSWAGGPNNEQFF
TRBD2	TRBV6-1	few	TRBJ2-1	16	TGTGCCAGCATCCCCTTAATGACTAGCGGATACAATGAGCAGTTCTTC	CASIPLMTSGYNEQFF
NA	TRBV19	NA	TRBJ1-5	17	TGTGCCAGTAGTATACCTCCCGTAGGTAGTGGCAATCAGCCCCAGCATTTT	CASSIPPVGSGNQPQHF
TRBD1	TRBV7-2	NA	TRBJ2-2	16	TGTGCCAGCAGCCGAAAGACAGGGGCGGGCACCGGGGAGCTGTTTTTT	CASSRKTGAGTGELFF
NA	TRBV7-9	few	TRBJ2-7	14	TGTGCCAGCAGCACCGGGACAAGCGCCTACGAGCAGTACTTC	CASSTGTSAYEQYF
TRBD1	TRBV7-9	few	TRBJ2-7	15	TGTGCCAGCAGCCGGACAGGAGATCTATCCTACGAGCAGTACTTC	CASSRTGDLSYEQYF
NA	TRBV11-2	many	TRBJ2-1	13	TGTGCCAGCAGCTTATCGGAGAACAATGAGCAGTTCTTC	CASSLSENNEQFF